The next 24 T cell receptor beta chains were all read from a single sample in a study of post-analysis software for immune sequencing data. Unique molecular identifiers were built into the TCR beta cDNA libraries. MiXCR, run by TCRdb on the PCR reads, gives a single entry per CDR3 protein. The data contain 650,000 to 850,000 distinct CDR3 sequences, about 53% of them singletons. The antigens of these receptors remain unknown. Whole-study results and caveats: Comparison of patients with controls showed four or five TRBV segments more frequent in patients, TRBV5-6, TRBV5-1 and TRBV20-1 among them.

Material for sequencing was blood. These receptors were taken from a girl aged 5-17 years with multiple sclerosis.

The genes are TRBV5-1 and TRBJ2-3; 15 positions agree with TRBD2. Germline assignment: CDR1 SGHRS and CDR2 YFSETQ. The CDR3 is 13 amino acids. The V gene end was trimmed by 4 bases and the J gene end by 14 bases; junction bases not matched to a gene: 5. Written as DNA, the CDR3 is TGCGCCAGCAGCATTGGGACTAGCGGGAGGTCGTATTTT. Protein: CASSIGTSGRSYF. The variable domain in full, with the rest retrieved from reference TRBV5-1 and TRBJ2-3, is KAGVTQTPRYLIKTRGQQVTLSCSPISGHRSVSWYQQTPGQGLQFLFEYFSETQRNKGNFPGRFSGRQFSNSRSEMNVSTLELGDSALYLCASSIGTSGRSYFGPGTRLTVL.

V is TRBV6-2 or TRBV6-3 and J is TRBJ2-6, with no clear D. CDR1 and CDR2 from the germline V gene are MNHEY and SVGEGT. V lost 7 bases, J lost 4 bases, and 14 bases lay in between. This CDR3 spans 15 amino acids. CDR3: CASTHAAPGANVLTF. CDR3 coding DNA: TGTGCCAGCACCCACGCGGCACCAGGGGCCAACGTCCTGACTTTC.

This clonotype was found a few times. The chain links TRBV20-1 to TRBJ2-1; TRBD2 matches at 11 bases. Trimming took 2 bases from V and 5 from J; bases not matched to a gene: 8. The CDR3 has 16 amino acids. The germline V gene has CDR1 DFQATT and CDR2 SNEGSKA (reference sequence). The DNA of the CDR3 is TGCAGTGCTAGACGGAATAGCGGGAGGGTTAACAATGAGCAGTTCTTC. Its protein product is CSARRNSGRVNNEQFF.

This clonotype has just a few counts. The V call is TRBV29-1, the J call TRBJ2-1; no firm D call. Germline assignment: CDR1 SQVTM and CDR2 ANQGSEA. There are 12 residues in the CDR3. V lost 7 bases to trimming and J lost 7 bases, with 14 bases between them. CDR3 loop: CSADGGNNEQFF. DNA of the CDR3: TGCAGCGCGGACGGCGGCAATAATGAGCAGTTCTTC.

The chain employs TRBV5-1 and TRBJ2-5; D is perhaps TRBD1 (7 bases). Per the germline V gene, CDR1 is SGHRS and CDR2 is YFSETQ. The CDR3 contains 15 residues. V shed 2 bases and J shed 4 bases, with 15 bases lying between them. CDR3 DNA sequence: TGCGCCAGCAGCTTTGTTCGGGGGACAGCAGAGACCCAGTACTTC. It translates to CASSFVRGTAETQYF.

The gene calls are TRBV10-3 and TRBJ2-7; D ambiguous. V shed 5 bases and J shed 0 bases, with 14 bases lying between them. Per the germline V gene, CDR1 is ENHRY and CDR2 is SYGVKD. The CDR3 sequence is 15 residues long. Here the CDR3 DNA reads TGTGCCATCAGTCCCCCGCCCGGGCCCTCCTACGAGCAGTACTTC. The encoded protein is CAISPPPGPSYEQYF.

V is TRBV7-9 and J is TRBJ2-5; 12 bases match TRBD2. The germline V gene encodes CDR1 SEHNR and CDR2 FQNEAQ (reference sequence). This CDR3 is built from 17 residues. The J segment lost 4 bases and the V segment lost 3 bases, leaving 9 bases of the junction unmatched. The CDR3 coding sequence is TGTGCCAGCAGCTTTCGCGGGACTAGCGGGTGGATAGAGACCCAGTACTTC. Translated: CASSFRGTSGWIETQYF.

This clonotype was seen only once. The chain is built from TRBV4-2 and TRBJ2-5; 9 positions match TRBD2. The end of the DNA is better explained by TRBJ2-7, so the J call may be wrong. Germline V gives CDR1 LGHNA, CDR2 YNFKEQ. CDR3 length: 19 residues. The CDR3 nucleotides read TGTGCCAGCAGCCAAGATTTTAGGGTAGCGGGAGAGGCCGGCTACGAGCAGTACTTC. Amino acids: CASSQDFRVAGEAGYEQYF.

Turning to this clonotype: The missing conserved phenylalanine or tryptophan at the end of this CDR3 makes a read error likely. Because the CDR3's place on the DNA is in doubt, the DNA is left out and the CDR3 is given as listed by TCRdb. V is TRBV7-3 and J is TRBJ2-1; the D segment call TRBD1 is taken from the table without a DNA check. In germline, CDR1 is SGHTA, CDR2 FQGTGA. The CDR3 totals 15 residues, both ends included. CDR3 amino acids: CASSPRGGYGYTFGS.

This chain joins TRBV15 and TRBJ1-1; 7 bases align to TRBD1. Trimming at V came to 5 bases and at J to 3 bases, leaving 6 bases not matched to a gene. Germline V gene lookup returns CDR1 LNHNV and CDR2 YYDKDF (reference sequence). The CDR3 is 14 amino acids. The DNA of the CDR3 is TGTGCCACCAGCGCCCGGGACAGCGACACTGAAGCTTTCTTT. This translates into CATSARDSDTEAFF.

This chain connects TRBV12-3 or TRBV12-4 to TRBJ1-1; D gene uncertain. V was shortened by 6 bases and J by 0 bases, with 14 bases between the two germline ends. CDR3 size: 15 residues. The CDR3 reads CASRVTGRMNTEAFF. CDR3 DNA sequence: TGTGCCAGCAGGGTTACCGGACGCATGAACACTGAAGCTTTCTTT.

This clonotype was picked up a small number of times. At one of its ends the junction is not consistent with the germline gene, which may arise from a read error. The chain combines TRBV25-1 with TRBJ2-7; D gene ambiguous. The length of the CDR3 is 14 residues. Germline V gene sequence: CDR1 MGHDK, CDR2 SYGVNS. Here the CDR3 reads CASSEMGPSNEQYF. The CDR3 nucleotides read TGTGCCAGCAGTGAGATGGGCCCCTCCAACGAGCAGTACTTC.

This clonotype was counted between two and nine times. The V call is TRBV15, the J call TRBJ1-1; D perhaps matches TRBD1 (6 bases). The CDR3 totals 15 residues. The germline V and J ends were trimmed by 3 bases and 3 bases, with 14 bases remaining between them. Per the germline V gene, CDR1 is LNHNV and CDR2 is YYDKDF (reference sequence). The CDR3 is CATSRAQGLYTEAFF. The CDR3 DNA reads TGTGCCACCAGCAGGGCCCAGGGGCTGTACACTGAAGCTTTCTTT.

This clonotype was picked up a small number of times. The chain uses TRBV12-3 or TRBV12-4 and TRBJ2-2; D is unclear. V was clipped by 5 bases and J by 6 bases, with 10 bases between them. The CDR3 covers 13 residues. DNA for the CDR3: TGTGCCAGCAGTCCGGCCCCGTCCGGGGAGCTGTTTTTT. It translates to CASSPAPSGELFF.

DNA for the CDR3: TGCAGTGCTAGGGACTTCTCTGGGGCCAACGTCCTGACTTTC. This codes for CSARDFSGANVLTF. The chain is built from TRBV20-1 and TRBJ2-6; perhaps TRBD2 as D (5 bases). The germline gives CDR1 DFQATT, CDR2 SNEGSKA (reference sequence). V was clipped by 3 bases and J by 0 bases, with 6 bases between them. This CDR3 contains 14 residues.

On this clonotype: The junction and the germline gene differ at one end; a read error may be behind it. The chain carries TRBV25-1 and TRBJ1-2; maybe TRBD1 (5 bases). The CDR3 extends over 12 amino acids. Germline V gene sequence: CDR1 MGHDK, CDR2 SYGVNS. The CDR3 DNA sequence: TGTGCCAGCAGCCGGGACGTTGATGGCGACACCTTC. Protein sequence: CASSRDVDGDTF.

This chain connects TRBV7-2 to TRBJ2-1, with 8 positions matching TRBD2. Germline values: CDR1 SGHTA, CDR2 FQGNSA. The CDR3 totals 17 residues. Trimming cost V 1 base and J 6 bases; bases outside gene matches: 11. The CDR3: CASSLVGSGSLVNEQFF. The CDR3 DNA reads TGTGCCAGCAGCTTAGTAGGAAGCGGGAGTTTAGTCAATGAGCAGTTCTTC.

This chain uses TRBV29-1 with TRBJ1-1; D perhaps matches TRBD1 (6 bases). This CDR3 has 17 amino acids. V shed 5 bases and J shed 1 base, with 23 bases lying between them. Germline V lookup: CDR1 SQVTM, CDR2 ANQGSEA. The CDR3 here is CSVLGDPNKGGNTEAFF. CDR3 bases: TGCAGCGTTTTGGGGGATCCAAATAAAGGGGGGAACACTGAAGCTTTCTTT.

V is TRBV7-9 and J is TRBJ1-2, with 8 positions matching TRBD1. The CDR3 is 17 residues long. Germline V gene sequence: CDR1 SEHNR, CDR2 FQNEAQ (reference sequence). With 0 bases clipped from V and 3 bases from J, the junction kept 9 bases outside the gene matches. The CDR3 DNA reads as TGTGCCAGCAGCTTAGCCCTCAACAGGGGGTACGACTATGGCTACACCTTC. Its protein product is CASSLALNRGYDYGYTF.

In this sample, this clonotype turned up a few times. The V gene is TRBV20-1, the J gene TRBJ2-5; D possibly corresponds to TRBD2 (5 bases). Germline values: CDR1 DFQATT, CDR2 SNEGSKA (reference sequence). The V gene lost 0 bases and the J gene lost 5 bases, with 13 bases spanning the gap. The CDR3 extends over 14 amino acids. The chain's CDR3 is CSARDGGRRETQYF. DNA for the CDR3: TGCAGTGCTAGAGATGGAGGCAGACGGGAGACCCAGTACTTC.

This clonotype appeared a few times. The chain links TRBV7-6 to TRBJ1-2; D unclear. With 3 bases removed from V and 8 bases from J, the gap between germline ends came to 22 bases. Germline V gene lookup returns CDR1 SGHVS and CDR2 FNYEAQ. CDR3 length: 16 residues. The CDR3 protein is CASSFPTRAEQTGYTF. The CDR3 coding sequence is TGTGCCAGCAGCTTCCCTACTCGGGCTGAACAAACGGGCTACACCTTC.

This clonotype was recorded once. The chain joins TRBV12-3 or TRBV12-4 to TRBJ2-3, with D unclear. The CDR3 sequence is 13 residues long. The V gene lost 3 bases and the J gene lost 7 bases, with 11 bases spanning the gap. The CDR3 nucleotides read TGTGCCAGCAGTTTCGCGAGGACGTATACGCAGTATTTT. Protein sequence: CASSFARTYTQYF.

This chain links TRBV29-1 with TRBJ2-5, with D tentatively TRBD1 (5 bases). Looked up from germline, CDR1 is SQVTM and CDR2 is ANQGSEA. Trimming shortened V by 4 bases and J by 5 bases, and 14 bases separated the two germline ends. The CDR3 extends over 13 amino acids. CDR3 protein: CSVVIREGETQYF. DNA of the CDR3: TGCAGCGTTGTAATCAGGGAAGGGGAGACCCAGTACTTC.

This chain links TRBV5-1 with TRBJ2-1; a weak D match, TRBD2 (6 bases). Trimming removed 7 bases at V and 6 bases at J, with 17 bases between. Germline lookup yields CDR1 SGHRS and CDR2 YFSETQ. CDR3 length equals 14 residues. The CDR3 is CASDSGEASNEQFF. In DNA form, the CDR3 reads TGCGCCAGCGACTCGGGGGAGGCGTCCAATGAGCAGTTCTTC.